Listed here is a single T cell receptor (beta chain). The antigen it recognizes is unknown. The input lacks base qualities; no much larger clone sits a single base away. Genomic DNA was isolated from the sorted cells so that the TCRbeta CDR3 region could be sequenced. TCRbeta CDR3 regions were sequenced using the immunoSEQ Assay. Not all clones reach the TCRdb copy of this immuneACCESS table, which keeps in-frame sequences only. Checked studies attribute under half of the gap to unresolved V genes and leave the rest unexplained. For this sample there are tens of thousands of clones; about 82% appear just once. In total, the top ten clones hold under 5% of the sample. The trial excluded patients who had a history of autoimmune disease or were on systemic immunosuppression. Peripheral blood for TCR sequencing was drawn from every dose cohort at baseline, at cycle 4 day 1 and at cycle 7 day 1. Samples were obtained from an open-label, multicenter, first-in-human phase I dose-escalation trial of ivuxolimab. Adults with locally advanced or metastatic head and neck squamous cell, hepatocellular, melanoma or renal cell carcinoma were enrolled in the trial. Before TCR sequencing, CD4+ T cells and CD8+ T cells were sorted from peripheral blood as separate populations.

These data originate in a study of OX40 agonist ivuxolimab in advanced cancers. Notes on the research overall: The costimulatory receptor OX40 (CD134) was targeted by ivuxolimab, a fully human IgG2 agonistic monoclonal antibody. Intravenous ivuxolimab was administered to patients every 2 weeks at six dose levels: 0.01, 0.1, 0.3, 1.5, 3 and 10 mg/kg. Of the 50 to 55 patients in dose escalation, some 20 had hepatocellular carcinoma, some 15 had melanoma, 9 had renal cell carcinoma and 9 had head and neck cancer. In the dose-escalation cohort, approximately 80% of patients were male, and the mean age was 60 years with a range of about 20 to 90. Patients were allowed to have had prior anti-PD-1, anti-PD-L1 or anti-CTLA-4 therapy, and approximately 39% of the dose-escalation patients had been treated with checkpoint inhibitors. Partial responses were achieved by three dose-escalation patients, of whom one had hepatocellular carcinoma and two had cutaneous melanoma. The point of sequencing TCRbeta in the periphery was to test whether ivuxolimab changed TCR sequence diversity and drove clonal T-cell expansion. The monotherapy dose-escalation portion (N of about 57 patients) of the phase I ivuxolimab trial is reported in the paper.

The full study reports these points: Partial responders in the 0.1-3.0 mg/kg groups had among the lowest normalized peripheral clonal expansion, especially among CD8+ T cells. After ivuxolimab, more expanded clones were found on average in CD8+ T cells than in CD4+ T cells. Clonal expansion of both CD4+ and CD8+ blood T cells was observed from baseline to week 6 at doses 0.1 to 3.0 mg/kg. Low levels of normalized T-cell clonal expansion were also seen in some patients who did not respond. The antigen specificity of the peripheral T cells that underwent clonal expansion was not determined.

CDR1 is given as SGHTA and CDR2 as FQGNSA, both from the germline V gene. Compared with germline, V lacks 5 bases and J lacks 7 bases; bases without a gene match: 8. CDR3 length: 14 amino acids, cysteine to phenylalanine. This entry keeps only the CDR3 DNA: 42 bases, framed from base 1. The receptor chain draws on TRBV7-2 and TRBJ2-1; TRBD1 lines up with 7 middle nucleotides. Sequenced material: CD4+ or CD8+ T cells sorted from blood, taken in a trial of the OX40 agonist ivuxolimab. The clonotype comes from an adult with an advanced solid tumor such as melanoma, head and neck, liver or kidney cancer. The CDR3 sequence is CASSRQGSGNEQFF. In nucleotides, the sequence is TGTGCCAGCAGCAGACAGGGTTCAGGGAATGAGCAGTTCTTC.